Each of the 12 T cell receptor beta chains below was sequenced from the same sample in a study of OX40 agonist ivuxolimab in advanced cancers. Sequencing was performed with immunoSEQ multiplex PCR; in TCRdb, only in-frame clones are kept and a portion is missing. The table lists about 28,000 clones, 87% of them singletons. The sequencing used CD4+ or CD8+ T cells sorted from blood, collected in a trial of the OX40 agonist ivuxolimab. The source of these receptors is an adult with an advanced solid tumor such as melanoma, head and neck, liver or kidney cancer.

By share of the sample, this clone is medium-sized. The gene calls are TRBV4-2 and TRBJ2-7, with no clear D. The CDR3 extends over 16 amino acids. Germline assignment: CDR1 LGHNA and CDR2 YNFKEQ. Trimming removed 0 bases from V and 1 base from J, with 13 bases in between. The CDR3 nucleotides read TGTGCCAGCAGCCAAGAAGCGTTATACCCATCCTACGAGCAGTACTTC. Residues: CASSQEALYPSYEQYF.

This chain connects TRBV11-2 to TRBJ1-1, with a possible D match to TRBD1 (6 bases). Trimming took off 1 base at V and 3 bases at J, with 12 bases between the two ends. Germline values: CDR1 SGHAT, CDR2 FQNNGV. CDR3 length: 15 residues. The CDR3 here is CASSLAQGFDTEAFF. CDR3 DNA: TGTGCCAGCAGCTTAGCGCAGGGGTTTGACACTGAAGCTTTCTTT.

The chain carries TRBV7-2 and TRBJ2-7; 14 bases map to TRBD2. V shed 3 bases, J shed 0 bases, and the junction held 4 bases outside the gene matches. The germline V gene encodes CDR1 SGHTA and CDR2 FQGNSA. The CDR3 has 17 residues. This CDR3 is CASSFGLAGGNSYEQYF. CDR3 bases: TGTGCCAGCAGCTTCGGACTAGCGGGAGGCAACTCCTACGAGCAGTACTTC.

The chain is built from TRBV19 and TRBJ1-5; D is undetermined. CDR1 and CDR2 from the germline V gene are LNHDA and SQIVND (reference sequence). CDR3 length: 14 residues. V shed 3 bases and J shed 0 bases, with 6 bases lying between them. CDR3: CASSIHSSNQPQHF. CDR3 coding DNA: TGTGCCAGTAGTATCCACAGTAGCAATCAGCCCCAGCATTTT. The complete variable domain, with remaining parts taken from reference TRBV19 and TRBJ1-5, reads DGGITQSPKYLFRKEGQNVTLSCEQNLNHDAMYWYRQDPGQGLRLIYYSQIVNDFQKGDIAEGYSVSREKKESFPLTVTSAQKNPTAFYLCASSIHSSNQPQHFGDGTRLSIL.

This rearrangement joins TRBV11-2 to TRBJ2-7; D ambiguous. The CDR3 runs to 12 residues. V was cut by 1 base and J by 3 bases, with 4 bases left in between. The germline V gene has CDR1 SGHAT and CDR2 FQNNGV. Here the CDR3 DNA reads TGTGCCAGCAGCTTAGGACTCTACGAGCAGTACTTC. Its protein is CASSLGLYEQYF.

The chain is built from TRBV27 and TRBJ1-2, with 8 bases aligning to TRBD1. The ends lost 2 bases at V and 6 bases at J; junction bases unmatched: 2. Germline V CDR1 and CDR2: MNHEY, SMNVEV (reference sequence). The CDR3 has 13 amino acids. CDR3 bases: TGTGCCAGCAGTTTAGACAGGGGTAATGGCTACACCTTC. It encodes CASSLDRGNGYTF.

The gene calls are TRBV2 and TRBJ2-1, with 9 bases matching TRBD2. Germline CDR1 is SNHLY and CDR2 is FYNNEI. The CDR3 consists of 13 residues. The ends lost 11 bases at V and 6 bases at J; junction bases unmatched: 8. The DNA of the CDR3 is TGTGCCGGATCTAGCGGGAATCGCAATGAGCAGTTCTTC. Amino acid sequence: CAGSSGNRNEQFF.

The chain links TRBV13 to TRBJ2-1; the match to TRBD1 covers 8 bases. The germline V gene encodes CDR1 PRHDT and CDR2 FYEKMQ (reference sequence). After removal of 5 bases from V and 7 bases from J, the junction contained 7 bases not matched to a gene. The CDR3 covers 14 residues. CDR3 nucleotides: TGTGCCAGCAGCCCCGGGGGACAGGCTAATGAGCAGTTCTTC. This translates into CASSPGGQANEQFF.

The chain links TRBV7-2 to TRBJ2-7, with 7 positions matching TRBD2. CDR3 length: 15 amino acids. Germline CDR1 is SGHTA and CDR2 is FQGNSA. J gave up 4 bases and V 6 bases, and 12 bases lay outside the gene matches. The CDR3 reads CASRLTSVGGYEQYF. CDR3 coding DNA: TGTGCCAGCAGGCTTACCTCTGTCGGGGGGTACGAGCAGTACTTC.

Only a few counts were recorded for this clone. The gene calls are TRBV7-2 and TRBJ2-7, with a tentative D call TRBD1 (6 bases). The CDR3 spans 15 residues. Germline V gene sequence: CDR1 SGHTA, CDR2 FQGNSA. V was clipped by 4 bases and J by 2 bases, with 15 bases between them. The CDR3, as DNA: TGTGCCAGCAGCTCAGGAACAACAGGGACCTACGAGCAGTACTTC. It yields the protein CASSSGTTGTYEQYF.

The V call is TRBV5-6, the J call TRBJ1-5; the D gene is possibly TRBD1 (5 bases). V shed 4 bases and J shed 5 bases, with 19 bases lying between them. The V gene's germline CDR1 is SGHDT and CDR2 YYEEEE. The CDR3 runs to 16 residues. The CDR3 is CASSQGWSGTDQPQHF. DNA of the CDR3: TGTGCCAGCAGCCAAGGGTGGTCTGGGACTGATCAGCCCCAGCATTTT.

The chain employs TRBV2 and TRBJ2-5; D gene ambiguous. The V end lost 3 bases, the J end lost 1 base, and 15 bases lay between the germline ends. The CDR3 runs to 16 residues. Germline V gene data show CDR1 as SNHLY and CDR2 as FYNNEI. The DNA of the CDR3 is TGTGCCAGCAGTGACTTTATTTCCTTGGCCCAAGAGACCCAGTACTTC. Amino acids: CASSDFISLAQETQYF.